A single sample gave rise to the 26 T cell receptor beta chains below, sequenced in a study of beta chain features in type 1 diabetes. Every bit of the isolated RNA underwent reverse transcription, so sequencing read expressed TCRB transcripts. Some clones are missing from TCRdb's copy, which holds only in-frame ones; the method was immunoSEQ multiplex PCR. The sample shows 250,000 to 300,000 clones, under 8.5% of them seen only once. The sample taken for sequencing was central memory CD4+ T cells from blood. All receptors come from a woman under 30 in good health.

This clone was seen a few times. CDR3 sequence: CSARGSGELFF. DNA of the CDR3: TGCAGCGCGAGAGGGTCCGGGGAGCTGTTTTTT. The rearrangement joins TRBV29-1 to TRBJ2-2; D may be TRBD2 (5 bases). Germline lookup yields CDR1 SQVTM and CDR2 ANQGSEA. The CDR3 contains 11 residues. Trimming left V 7 bases short and J 6 bases short, with 9 bases between.

This chain joins TRBV7-3 and TRBJ2-3; weak D call: TRBD1 (6 bases). The V end was cut by 7 bases, the J end by 0 bases, with 11 bases between. This CDR3 has 14 residues. Germline CDR1 reads SGHTA; CDR2 reads FQGTGA. The chain's CDR3 is CASKPGHSTDTQYF. As DNA, the CDR3 is TGTGCCAGCAAACCGGGACATAGCACAGATACGCAGTATTTT. Combining the CDR3 with reference TRBV7-3 and TRBJ2-3 gives the whole variable domain GAGVSQTPSNKVTEKGKYVELRCDPISGHTALYWYRQSLGQGPEFLIYFQGTGAADDSGLPNDRFFAVRPEGSVSTLKIQRTERGDSAVYLCASKPGHSTDTQYFGPGTRLTVL.

This clone was observed a few times. The chain links TRBV7-2 to TRBJ2-3; possibly TRBD2 for D (6 bases). Trimming took 6 bases from V and 2 from J, leaving 18 bases between them. The CDR3 is 16 residues long. The germline V gene has CDR1 SGHTA and CDR2 FQGNSA. CDR3 coding DNA: TGTGCCAGCAGTCGGGACTCTTTCCTTTCCACAGATACGCAGTATTTT. It encodes CASSRDSFLSTDTQYF. Together with reference TRBV7-2 and TRBJ2-3, the CDR3 gives the full variable domain: GAGVSQSPSNKVTEKGKDVELRCDPISGHTALYWYRQSLGQGLEFLIYFQGNSAPDKSGLPSDRFSAERTGGSVSTLTIQRTQQEDSAVYLCASSRDSFLSTDTQYFGPGTRLTVL.

V and J are TRBV9 and TRBJ2-4; 7 nucleotides align to TRBD2. The CDR3 loop spans 14 amino acids. V gave up 4 bases and J gave up 9 bases; unmatched junction bases: 10. The V gene's germline CDR1 is SGDLS and CDR2 YYNGEE. The CDR3 nucleotides read TGTGCCAGCAGCCTCAGTGTGCGGGAGAGCATTCAGTACTTC. Translating gives CASSLSVRESIQYF.

The rearrangement links TRBV7-2 to TRBJ2-7, with D tentatively TRBD1 (5 bases). The V gene lost 4 bases and the J gene lost 6 bases, with 13 bases spanning the gap. Germline V lookup: CDR1 SGHTA, CDR2 FQGNSA. The CDR3 runs 13 residues. CDR3 DNA: TGTGCCAGCAGCTCACCGGTGGGGCGCGAGCAGTACTTC. It translates to CASSSPVGREQYF.

The chain carries TRBV6-5 and TRBJ1-1, with 8 positions matching TRBD1. CDR1 and CDR2 from the germline V gene are MNHEY and SVGAGI. Unmatched junction bases numbered 4, after V lost 0 bases and J lost 10 bases. The CDR3 has 13 residues. CDR3 loop: CASSYSSRGRAFF. The CDR3 DNA follows: TGTGCCAGCAGTTACTCGAGCAGGGGGCGAGCTTTCTTT.

This clone was picked up a small number of times. Additional DNA sequences in this sample encode the identical CDR3. V and J are TRBV7-2 and TRBJ1-4; 9 bases line up with TRBD1. The germline CDR1 and CDR2 sequences are SGHTA and FQGNSA. The CDR3 runs 15 residues. Germline trimming cut 4 bases from V and 5 bases from J; bases unmatched to any gene: 5. The CDR3 loop reads CASSSRTGENEKLFF. For the CDR3, the DNA is TGTGCCAGCAGCTCCAGGACAGGGGAAAATGAAAAACTGTTTTTT.

The rearrangement uses TRBV7-3 and TRBJ2-3; perhaps TRBD2 as D (6 bases). The V gene lost 4 bases and the J gene lost 0 bases, with 14 bases spanning the gap. The CDR3 totals 16 residues. CDR1 and CDR2 (germline): SGHTA, FQGTGA. In DNA, the CDR3 is TGTGCCAGCAGCTGGGGACTTCTCTACAGCACAGATACGCAGTATTTT. Encoded protein: CASSWGLLYSTDTQYF.

The rearrangement links TRBV18 to TRBJ1-2; 8 nucleotides align to TRBD1. With 3 bases clipped from V and 3 bases from J, the junction kept 6 bases outside the gene matches. The CDR3 extends over 15 amino acids. CDR1 and CDR2 from the germline V gene are KGHSH and LQKENI. CDR3 amino acids: CASSPPGTGYYGYTF. DNA for the CDR3: TGTGCCAGCTCACCCCCCGGGACAGGCTACTATGGCTACACCTTC.

The chain is built from TRBV5-4 and TRBJ2-7, with 10 positions matching TRBD2. Germline values: CDR1 SGHNT, CDR2 YYREEE (reference sequence). Unmatched junction bases numbered 16, after V lost 4 bases and J lost 0 bases. The CDR3 runs 19 residues. DNA of the CDR3: TGTGCCAGCAGCCAAGTAAGCGGACTAGCGGAAGGGAACTCCTACGAGCAGTACTTC. It translates to CASSQVSGLAEGNSYEQYF.

There are a few counts of this clone. The CDR3 DNA sequence: TGTGCCAGCAGCGGACGACTAGCGGGGGACACAGATACGCAGTATTTT. Protein sequence: CASSGRLAGDTDTQYF. The gene calls are TRBV9 and TRBJ2-3, with 12 bases fitting TRBD2. Germline trimming cut 3 bases from V and 2 bases from J; bases unmatched to any gene: 4. This CDR3 is built from 16 residues. Per the germline V gene, CDR1 is SGDLS and CDR2 is YYNGEE.

The rearrangement uses TRBV7-2 and TRBJ2-3; no clear D gene. The CDR3 runs 16 residues. CDR1 and CDR2 from the germline V gene are SGHTA and FQGNSA. V lost 4 bases, J lost 1 base, and 15 bases lay in between. The CDR3 nucleotides read TGTGCCAGCAGCTATGGACCCACCCCGCGCACAGATACGCAGTATTTT. Its protein is CASSYGPTPRTDTQYF.

V and J are TRBV11-2 and TRBJ2-2; 12 bases are shared with TRBD2. J gave up 4 bases and V 5 bases, and 2 bases lay outside the gene matches. CDR3 length: 15 amino acids. Germline loops: CDR1 SGHAT, CDR2 FQNNGV. CDR3 nucleotide sequence: TGTGCCAGCAGCCAGGGACTAGCGGGCACCGGGGAGCTGTTTTTT. This sequence encodes CASSQGLAGTGELFF. The whole variable domain, filled in from reference TRBV11-2 and TRBJ2-2, reads EAGVAQSPRYKIIEKRQSVAFWCNPISGHATLYWYQQILGQGPKLLIQFQNNGVVDDSQLPKDRFSAERLKGVDSTLKIQPAKLEDSAVYLCASSQGLAGTGELFFGEGSRLTVL.

The genes are TRBV5-1 and TRBJ2-5; 13 bases line up with TRBD2. CDR3 length equals 16 residues. V lost 0 bases and J lost 6; bases outside the gene matches: 5. Germline CDR1 reads SGHRS; CDR2 reads YFSETQ. The CDR3: CASSLVTSGGAQTQYF. The CDR3 DNA follows: TGCGCCAGCAGCTTGGTAACTAGCGGGGGGGCCCAGACCCAGTACTTC.

This clone was seen many times. The rearrangement joins TRBV7-2 to TRBJ2-1; the D is unclear. Germline-derived CDR1 and CDR2 are SGHTA and FQGNSA. This CDR3 is 17 amino acids long. V was shortened by 2 bases and J by 0 bases, with 14 bases between the two germline ends. CDR3 bases: TGTGCCAGCAGCTTAACTGGATCGGAGAGCTCCTACAATGAGCAGTTCTTC. It specifies CASSLTGSESSYNEQFF.

There are a few counts of this clone. The V call is TRBV7-2, the J call TRBJ2-3; D is unresolved. V lost 5 bases and J lost 6, with 9 bases in between. The CDR3 consists of 12 residues. CDR1 and CDR2 from the germline V gene are SGHTA and FQGNSA. The CDR3 reads CASSRRRDTQYF. CDR3 DNA: TGTGCCAGCAGCCGTAGGCGTGATACGCAGTATTTT. Full variable domain (rest looked up from reference TRBV7-2 and TRBJ2-3): GAGVSQSPSNKVTEKGKDVELRCDPISGHTALYWYRQSLGQGLEFLIYFQGNSAPDKSGLPSDRFSAERTGGSVSTLTIQRTQQEDSAVYLCASSRRRDTQYFGPGTRLTVL.

This clone appeared many times. The same CDR3 arises from other DNA sequences in this sample as well. The rearrangement joins TRBV7-9 to TRBJ1-1; D uncertain. Germline V gene sequence: CDR1 SEHNR, CDR2 FQNEAQ (reference sequence). Trimming stripped 0 bases from V and 1 base from J, with 3 bases between. This CDR3 contains 13 residues. CDR3: CASSLAPNTEAFF. DNA for the CDR3: TGTGCCAGCAGCTTAGCTCCGAACACTGAAGCTTTCTTT.

The rearrangement uses TRBV9 and TRBJ1-6; possible D gene TRBD1, 5 bases. Germline V gene sequence: CDR1 SGDLS, CDR2 YYNGEE. The CDR3 consists of 14 residues. The V gene lost 4 bases and the J gene lost 7 bases, with 12 bases spanning the gap. CDR3 loop: CASSLGAQNSPLHF. The CDR3, as DNA: TGTGCCAGCAGCTTAGGGGCCCAAAATTCACCCCTCCACTTT.

The rearrangement joins TRBV4-3 to TRBJ2-1, with a tentative D call TRBD2 (5 bases). V lost 4 bases, J lost 1 base, and 11 bases lay in between. The germline V gene encodes CDR1 LGHNA and CDR2 YSLEER. This CDR3 spans 15 amino acids. CDR3 coding DNA: TGCGCCAGCAGCCCCGAGGGAGTATCCTACAATGAGCAGTTCTTC. This sequence encodes CASSPEGVSYNEQFF.

The J gene is TRBJ1-1, the V gene TRBV5-1, with D perhaps TRBD1 (5 bases). The CDR3 runs to 14 residues. The V end lost 0 bases, the J end lost 3 bases, and 9 bases lay between the germline ends. Germline V CDR1 and CDR2: SGHRS, YFSETQ. Here the CDR3 reads CASSLEQAYTEAFF. CDR3 nucleotide sequence: TGCGCCAGCAGCTTGGAACAGGCGTACACTGAAGCTTTCTTT. The full variable domain, in which reference TRBV5-1 and TRBJ1-1 provide the parts outside the CDR3, is KAGVTQTPRYLIKTRGQQVTLSCSPISGHRSVSWYQQTPGQGLQFLFEYFSETQRNKGNFPGRFSGRQFSNSRSEMNVSTLELGDSALYLCASSLEQAYTEAFFGQGTRLTVV.

The chain is built from TRBV14 and TRBJ1-4; D gene uncertain. Per germline, CDR1 SGHDN and CDR2 FVKESK. CDR3 length: 15 residues. Between the trimmed V and J ends, which lost 9 bases and 3 bases, there was a span of 17 bases. The CDR3 bases are TGTGCCAGGGGCAGATATGACATGCCTAATGAAAAACTGTTTTTT. Its translation: CARGRYDMPNEKLFF.

This clone occurred a few times. This chain connects TRBV13 to TRBJ2-2; 7 bases align to TRBD1. The CDR3 has 15 residues. Unmatched junction bases numbered 4, after V lost 3 bases and J lost 3 bases. CDR1 and CDR2 (germline): PRHDT, FYEKMQ (reference sequence). CDR3 nucleotide sequence: TGTGCCAGCAGCTTTCGGGGACAGCACACCGGGGAGCTGTTTTTT. It translates to CASSFRGQHTGELFF.

This clone was observed a handful of times. The CDR3, as DNA: TGTGCCAGCAGTGAAGAGGCCGGGAAAGCTTTCTTT. Its translation: CASSEEAGKAFF. The chain is built from TRBV2 and TRBJ1-1; D remains unclear. CDR3 size: 12 residues. Trimming removed 1 base at V and 9 bases at J, with 9 bases between. Germline V gene sequence: CDR1 SNHLY, CDR2 FYNNEI.

This clone was counted between two and nine times. The chain joins TRBV20-1 to TRBJ1-1, with D unclear. Germline V CDR1 and CDR2: DFQATT, SNEGSKA (reference sequence). V was pared by 6 bases and J by 11 bases, with 13 bases between. The CDR3 extends over 10 amino acids. CDR3 sequence: CSAHQRRAFF. As DNA, the CDR3 is TGCAGTGCACACCAGAGGAGGGCTTTCTTT.

CDR3 protein: CATSRVLAEVYNEQFF. The CDR3 DNA is TGTGCCACCAGCAGAGTACTAGCGGAGGTCTACAATGAGCAGTTCTTC. V gene TRBV15 combines with J gene TRBJ2-1, with TRBD2 matching 8 bases. With V trimmed by 1 base and J by 3 bases, 5 bases remained unmatched. The CDR3 runs 16 residues. CDR1 and CDR2 from the germline V gene are LNHNV and YYDKDF (reference sequence). Looking up the rest from reference TRBV15 and TRBJ2-1 gives the full variable domain: DAMVIQNPRYQVTQFGKPVTLSCSQTLNHNVMYWYQQKSSQAPKLLFHYYDKDFNNEADTPDNFQSRRPNTSFCFLDIRSPGLGDTAMYLCATSRVLAEVYNEQFFGPGTRLTVL.

The rearrangement joins TRBV12-5 to TRBJ1-5; possibly TRBD1 for D (5 bases). Trimming cost V 0 bases and J 1 base, with 13 bases left between them. Germline-derived CDR1 and CDR2 are LGHNT and FRNRAP. There are 17 residues in the CDR3. The CDR3: CASGLVRDGVSNQPQHF. CDR3 bases: TGTGCTAGTGGTTTGGTACGGGACGGTGTAAGCAATCAGCCCCAGCATTTT.